This T cell receptor (beta chain) was recorded in a study of T cells expressing NK-cell markers. Study as a whole: All TCR beta repertoires analysed originated from sorted CD3+CD56+NKG2C+, CD3+CD56+NKG2C- and CD3+CD56-NKG2C+ T cells. Points from the study as a whole: NKG2C+ dominant clonotype frequencies in about 6 donors were roughly 1.0-7.5% of CD8+ T cells. In a few donors, dominant clonotypes made up about 25-65% of CD3+CD56-NKG2C+ cells.

No DNA is given; TCRdb re-called the 5' RACE reads and lists each CDR3 protein once. The sample is made up of 500,000 to 700,000 distinct CDR3 sequences, and the top ten hold approximately 3.6% of it. Germline CDR1 LGHNA, CDR2 YSLEER. CDR3 length: 13 amino acids. As to this clonotype: Its antigen remains unknown.

The clonotype originates from a man aged 18 to 30 in good health. The chain carries TRBV4-3 and TRBJ2-1; TCRdb reports TRBD2, a call that lacks DNA to check it against. Sequencing used blood T cells: a sorted CD56 or NKG2C T cell subset, CD4+ or CD8+ T cells, or bulk PBMC T cells (not recorded which). The CDR3 loop is CASSVQVDYKQFF.